The 27 T cell receptor beta chains below come from one sample, sequenced in a study of blood T cell repertoires in COVID-19. Libraries were prepared by immunoSEQ multiplex PCR; TCRdb keeps only in-frame clonotypes and omits some of them. This repertoire shows about 70,000 clones, 75% to 80% found once; its top ten account for roughly 6%. The sample taken for sequencing was peripheral blood. The receptors were gathered from an older woman with acute or convalescent COVID-19.

The V gene is TRBV15, the J gene TRBJ1-1; D is uncertain. This CDR3 spans 15 amino acids. Germline values: CDR1 LNHNV, CDR2 YYDKDF (reference sequence). The ends were cut back, 3 bases at V and 3 bases at J, with 14 bases in the middle. DNA of the CDR3: TGTGCCACCAGCAGTCGGCATGACGGGGACACTGAAGCTTTCTTT. Encoded protein: CATSSRHDGDTEAFF.

This clone was detected only a few times. The genes are TRBV6-2 or TRBV6-3 and TRBJ1-1; possibly TRBD1 for D (6 bases). The germline CDR1 and CDR2 sequences are MNHEY and SVGEGT. This CDR3 is built from 14 residues. Trimming left V 0 bases short and J 10 bases short, with 15 bases between. CDR3 region: CASSYSPTGSRAFF. Here the CDR3 DNA reads TGTGCCAGCAGTTACTCCCCGACAGGTTCGAGAGCTTTCTTT.

This clone appeared once. This sequence joins TRBV2 and TRBJ1-4; 7 nucleotides align to TRBD1. The germline V gene encodes CDR1 SNHLY and CDR2 FYNNEI. The V gene end was trimmed by 4 bases and the J gene end by 3 bases; junction bases not matched to a gene: 5. The CDR3 extends over 15 amino acids. The chain's CDR3 is CASSVLGQPNEKLFF. CDR3 in DNA: TGTGCCAGCAGTGTCCTGGGACAGCCTAATGAAAAACTGTTTTTT.

This clone was seen a few times. The chain has TRBV7-6 and TRBJ2-7; the match to TRBD2 covers 7 bases. The J segment lost 6 bases and the V segment lost 5 bases, leaving 16 bases of the junction unmatched. CDR3 length equals 16 residues. Per germline, CDR1 SGHVS and CDR2 FNYEAQ. The chain's CDR3 is CASSARQIGRASEQYF. The CDR3 nucleotides are TGTGCCAGCAGCGCCAGACAAATTGGGAGGGCCTCCGAGCAGTACTTC.

The chain employs TRBV5-8 and TRBJ2-5; 7 nucleotides match TRBD1. The CDR3 has 15 residues. Per germline, CDR1 SGHTS and CDR2 YDEGEE. V gave up 0 bases and J gave up 5 bases; unmatched junction bases: 7. CDR3 in amino acids: CASSLGGRGGETQYF. DNA of the CDR3: TGTGCCAGCAGCTTGGGAGGGCGAGGGGGCGAGACCCAGTACTTC.

The chain is built from TRBV11-2 and TRBJ2-7, with TRBD1 matching over 7 bases. The CDR3 totals 15 residues. Germline CDR1 SGHAT, CDR2 FQNNGV. V was clipped by 5 bases and J by 2 bases; unmatched bases: 9. CDR3 in amino acids: CASSPELTGTYEQYF. The CDR3, as DNA: TGTGCCAGCAGCCCGGAATTGACAGGGACCTACGAGCAGTACTTC.

A few counts support this clone. J is TRBJ2-7 and V is TRBV28; D may be TRBD1 (6 bases). The ends were cut back, 6 bases at V and 2 bases at J, with 14 bases in the middle. The germline CDR1 and CDR2 sequences are MDHEN and SYDVKM. CDR3 length equals 14 residues. CDR3 sequence: CASRGQHLAYEQYF. The CDR3 DNA reads as TGTGCCAGCAGAGGACAGCACTTGGCCTACGAGCAGTACTTC.

V gene TRBV7-6 combines with J gene TRBJ1-2; 7 bases are shared with TRBD1. Looked up from germline, CDR1 is SGHVS and CDR2 is FNYEAQ. J lost 7 bases, V lost 6 bases, and 8 bases had no gene match. This CDR3 has 13 amino acids. The CDR3 DNA reads TGTGCCAGCAGTCCCCCACAGGGGTTTGGCTACACCTTC. Protein product: CASSPPQGFGYTF.

This rearrangement joins TRBV24-1 to TRBJ2-2, with D possibly being TRBD1 (5 bases). Per germline, CDR1 KGHDR and CDR2 SFDVKD. V gave up 1 base and J gave up 6 bases, with 8 bases separating them. The CDR3 is 14 amino acids. The CDR3 coding sequence is TGTGCCACCAGTGATTTCCACAGGCCCGGGGAGCTGTTTTTT. It translates to CATSDFHRPGELFF.

This chain joins TRBV18 and TRBJ2-7; TRBD1 matches at 8 bases. Trimming removed 5 bases from V and 2 bases from J; junction bases left unmatched: 5. Looked up from germline, CDR1 is KGHSH and CDR2 is LQKENI. The CDR3 runs 14 residues. Here the CDR3 DNA reads TGTGCCAGCTCAATCCTGGACAGGGCCTACGAGCAGTACTTC. This sequence encodes CASSILDRAYEQYF. The entire variable domain, with the rest obtained from reference TRBV18 and TRBJ2-7, is as follows: NAGVMQNPRHLVRRRGQEARLRCSPMKGHSHVYWYRQLPEEGLKFMVYLQKENIIDESGMPKERFSAEFPKEGPSILRIQQVVRGDSAAYFCASSILDRAYEQYFGPGTRLTVT.

J is TRBJ1-2 and V is TRBV3-1 (or the pseudogene TRBV3-2), with D perhaps matching TRBD1 (6 bases). Germline V gene data show CDR1 as LGHDT and CDR2 as YNNKEL (reference sequence). The CDR3 consists of 16 residues. V gave up 0 bases and J gave up 2 bases, with 13 bases separating them. CDR3 sequence: CASSQDYRVGNYGYTF. In DNA, the CDR3 is TGTGCCAGCAGCCAAGACTACAGGGTTGGGAACTATGGCTACACCTTC.

This chain uses TRBV27 with TRBJ1-2; 7 bases match TRBD1. In germline, CDR1 is MNHEY, CDR2 SMNVEV (reference sequence). The J segment lost 5 bases and the V segment lost 5 bases, leaving 5 bases of the junction unmatched. CDR3 length: 13 amino acids. CDR3 nucleotide sequence: TGTGCCAGCAGTAAGGGGGCTAGGTATGGCTACACCTTC. This sequence encodes CASSKGARYGYTF.

The genes are TRBV5-1 and TRBJ2-2; weak D call: TRBD2 (5 bases). Trimming stripped 0 bases from V and 5 bases from J, with 14 bases between. The length of the CDR3 is 16 residues. Germline V gene sequence: CDR1 SGHRS, CDR2 YFSETQ. The CDR3 region has the DNA TGCGCCAGCAGCTTGGAGGCAGGAGGCCAAACCGGGGAGCTGTTTTTT. Its protein is CASSLEAGGQTGELFF.

As for this clone: At one boundary the junction diverges from the germline segment, which might be a read error. V is TRBV7-7 and J is TRBJ2-1; TRBD2 aligns across 8 bases. The CDR3 has 14 amino acids. Looked up from germline, CDR1 is SSHAT and CDR2 is FNYEAQ (reference sequence). CDR3 in amino acids: CASSLERGYNEQFF. DNA for the CDR3: TGTGCTAGCAGCTTAGAGCGGGGGTACAATGAGCAGTTCTTC.

V gene TRBV2 combines with J gene TRBJ1-6; 9 bases are shared with TRBD1. Germline V gives CDR1 SNHLY, CDR2 FYNNEI. The CDR3 totals 13 residues. The V and J ends lost 5 bases and 13 bases, in that order; junction bases with no gene match: 6. CDR3 sequence: CASSRDRDEPLHF. Here the CDR3 DNA reads TGTGCCAGCAGTCGGGACAGGGACGAGCCCCTCCACTTT.

The chain couples TRBV12-5 to TRBJ2-2; 8 nucleotides line up with TRBD1. V shed 11 bases and J 1 base; nucleotides not matched to a gene: 3. Germline V gives CDR1 LGHNT, CDR2 FRNRAP. There are 13 residues in the CDR3. CDR3 DNA sequence: TGTGCTGGGGGGACAGGGAACACCGGGGAGCTGTTTTTT. Protein sequence: CAGGTGNTGELFF.

V usage is TRBV9 and J usage is TRBJ2-7, with D maybe TRBD1 (6 bases). CDR3 size: 14 residues. Germline V gene lookup returns CDR1 SGDLS and CDR2 YYNGEE. V was trimmed by 2 bases and J by 0 bases, leaving 9 bases between them. The CDR3 here is CASSVTGRSYEQYF. The CDR3 bases are TGTGCCAGCAGCGTTACAGGGCGCTCCTACGAGCAGTACTTC. Full variable domain (outside the CDR3, taken from reference TRBV9 and TRBJ2-7): DSGVTQTPKHLITATGQRVTLRCSPRSGDLSVYWYQQSLDQGLQFLIQYYNGEERAKGNILERFSAQQFPDLHSELNLSSLELGDSALYFCASSVTGRSYEQYFGPGTRLTVT.

CDR3 sequence (DNA): TGCGCCAGCAGCCAAGAGTCGGGGGACAATTCACCCCTCCACTTT. Amino acid sequence: CASSQESGDNSPLHF. The chain is built from TRBV4-1 and TRBJ1-6; a possible D gene is TRBD1 (5 bases). There are 15 residues in the CDR3. V was trimmed by 0 bases and J by 7 bases, leaving 10 bases between them. Germline V gene data show CDR1 as MGHRA and CDR2 as YSYEKL.

The chain is built from TRBV5-6 and TRBJ2-7; D may be TRBD1 (6 bases). Between the trimmed V and J ends, which lost 5 bases and 2 bases, there was a span of 17 bases. Germline values: CDR1 SGHDT, CDR2 YYEEEE. The CDR3 runs to 15 residues. The CDR3 region is CASSSWDEGAYEQYF. CDR3 in DNA: TGTGCCAGCAGTTCTTGGGATGAGGGGGCCTACGAGCAGTACTTC.

The J gene is TRBJ2-4, the V gene TRBV6-5; a possible D gene is TRBD1 (5 bases). This CDR3 contains 15 residues. Germline V CDR1 and CDR2: MNHEY, SVGAGI. The V end was cut by 2 bases, the J end by 3 bases, with 11 bases between. The chain's CDR3 is CASSYTQGGKNIQYF. DNA of the CDR3: TGTGCCAGCAGTTACACGCAGGGTGGCAAAAACATTCAGTACTTC.

The chain combines TRBV5-1 with TRBJ1-3; a possible D gene is TRBD1 (5 bases). The V end was cut by 3 bases, the J end by 4 bases, with 11 bases between. The germline CDR1 and CDR2 sequences are SGHRS and YFSETQ. The CDR3 contains 14 residues. DNA of the CDR3: TGCGCCAGCAGCTCGGAAAGACAGGGAAACACCATATATTTT. This gives the protein CASSSERQGNTIYF.

This clone was recorded once. The rearrangement uses TRBV5-1 and TRBJ2-6; D might be TRBD1 (6 bases). The CDR3 runs 14 residues. Germline V gene lookup returns CDR1 SGHRS and CDR2 YFSETQ. V lost 6 bases, J lost 3 bases, and 10 bases lay in between. The CDR3 here is CASTQGHGANVLTF. The CDR3 DNA follows: TGCGCCAGCACCCAGGGGCATGGGGCCAACGTCCTGACTTTC.

J is TRBJ2-7 and V is TRBV15, with 7 positions matching TRBD1. The germline V gene has CDR1 LNHNV and CDR2 YYDKDF (reference sequence). The CDR3 runs 15 residues. V was clipped by 1 base and J by 0 bases; unmatched bases: 3. The CDR3 DNA reads as TGTGCCACCAGCAGAGGAGGGACAGTCTCCTACGAGCAGTACTTC. It translates to CATSRGGTVSYEQYF.

This chain links TRBV9 with TRBJ2-3; TRBD2 matches at 10 bases. The CDR3 runs 17 residues. Germline V CDR1 and CDR2: SGDLS, YYNGEE. V dropped 0 bases and J dropped 2; count of bases not matched to a gene: 6. Here the CDR3 DNA reads TGTGCCAGCAGCGTAGACCCCAGCGGGGGGGTCACAGATACGCAGTATTTT. The encoded protein is CASSVDPSGGVTDTQYF.

The chain joins TRBV5-1 to TRBJ2-5, with TRBD1 as a possible D gene (6 bases). Trimming pared 3 bases from V and 4 bases from J, leaving 19 bases between. There are 16 residues in the CDR3. Germline lookup yields CDR1 SGHRS and CDR2 YFSETQ. CDR3 sequence: CASSSIPGQRGETQYF. The CDR3 nucleotides are TGCGCCAGCAGCTCAATACCGGGACAAAGGGGAGAGACCCAGTACTTC.

The chain joins TRBV19 to TRBJ2-3, with D uncertain. Trimming shortened V by 8 bases and J by 2 bases, and 11 bases separated the two germline ends. CDR1 and CDR2 (germline): LNHDA, SQIVND (reference sequence). The length of the CDR3 is 13 residues. In DNA, the CDR3 is TGTGCCAGTCTTAGCCCACTCACAGATACGCAGTATTTT. Encoded protein: CASLSPLTDTQYF.

This clone was seen a few times. The CDR3 here is CASSLGASGGYNEQFF. The CDR3 DNA reads as TGTGCCAGCAGCTTAGGGGCTAGCGGGGGGTACAATGAGCAGTTCTTC. The gene calls are TRBV7-9 and TRBJ2-1; TRBD2 aligns across 11 bases. Germline V gives CDR1 SEHNR, CDR2 FQNEAQ (reference sequence). With V trimmed by 1 base and J by 4 bases, 3 bases remained unmatched. This CDR3 has 16 residues. Supplemented by reference TRBV7-9 and TRBJ2-1, the full variable domain reads DTGVSQNPRHKITKRGQNVTFRCDPISEHNRLYWYRQTLGQGPEFLTYFQNEAQLEKSRLLSDRFSAERPKGSFSTLEIQRTEQGDSAMYLCASSLGASGGYNEQFFGPGTRLTVL.